This TCR beta chain was recovered during a study of cytomegalovirus exposure and HLA in healthy donors. About this clone: Its antigen remains unidentified.

General study results and limits: Some segments of the V type, notably TRBV6-2 and TRBV6-3, were excluded as indistinguishable. Links to common viral pathogens appeared, in a later analysis, for several of the most significant clusters. Three chains tied to CMV proved CMV antigen-specific in vitro. One variant, a missense change in DCLRE1C, was linked in a later analysis to TCR beta V- and J-gene trimming.

CDR3 length equals 14 residues. In germline, CDR1 is SGDLS, CDR2 YYNGEE. V trimming: 7 bases; J trimming: 8 bases; junction bases outside the gene matches: 14. PCR used 60 Vbeta primers and 13 Jbeta primers. Assay: immunoSEQ multiplex PCR; the TCRdb copy retains only in-frame clones and omits some. The sample has tens of thousands of clones, 65% to 80% seen once; the top ten hold less than 35%. Sequencing used PBMCs. V is TRBV9 and J is TRBJ1-2; 7 bases align to TRBD1. The receptor comes from a man in his forties or fifties in good health and CMV-seropositive. The CDR3 sequence: CASSKHQGGEGYTF. DNA of the CDR3: TGTGCCAGCTCAAAACATCAAGGGGGCGAGGGCTACACCTTC.